This T cell receptor beta chain was sequenced for a study of a mutant IDH1 vaccine in newly diagnosed glioma. As for the study in general: Vaccination began 4-6 weeks post radiotherapy alone, or with temozolomide cycles. Averaging 40.4 years of age, treated patients were 62.5% male and 37.5% female. Every participant had undergone radiotherapy, temozolomide, or both before, and most underwent both. Regarding the study as a whole: Detectable vaccine-induced immune responses arose in roughly 93% of patients.

Regarding time point: week 5, during vaccination. Vaccine doses each comprised 300 ug of mutant IDH1 20-mer peptide, with topical imiquimod. The CDR3 is 11 residues long. The V and J ends lost 5 bases and 6 bases, in that order; junction bases with no gene match: 4. Germline V gene sequence: CDR1 SQVTM, CDR2 ANQGSEA. Worth noting for this clone: What it binds is unknown.

Sequenced by immunoSEQ multiplex PCR; TCRdb stores in-frame clones only, minus some. The table records more than 55,000 clones, 82% of them present only once. The sequence derives from a woman between 18 and 30 years old with glioma. Some clones in this sample may be carry-over from other donors' samples. This sample comprised PBMCs, obtained from a glioma patient whose treatment included an IDH1 peptide vaccine. This sequence joins TRBV29-1 and TRBJ2-7; 7 positions match TRBD1. In nucleotides, the CDR3 is TGCAGCGTTCTAACAGGGGTCGAGCAGTACTTC. It translates to CSVLTGVEQYF.